This TCR beta chain stems from a study of T-cell memory formation after mild COVID-19. This clonotype was seen at least ten times. The antigen is not known. Germline CDR1 is MGHRA and CDR2 is YSYEKL. V lost 8 bases, J lost 0 bases, and 1 base stayed unmatched. The CDR3 length is 13 residues. Overall study results and limits: Some clones that responded turned up in pre-infection memory, which suggests that cross-reactive memory joined in. The authors left the SARS-CoV-2 specificity of second-wave clones peaking on day 37 unconfirmed.

TCRdb recomputed calls from the 5' RACE reads with MiXCR, one row per CDR3 protein. This table has hundreds of thousands of distinct CDR3 sequences, 20% to 25% appearing once. Sequenced input: PBMCs or a T cell subset sorted from them (not recorded which). The rearrangement links TRBV4-1 to TRBJ2-7; 10 positions agree with TRBD1. This receptor was obtained from an adult woman who had mild COVID-19 (a few samples of this study predate the infection). Cell type and time point are not known. CDR3 DNA: TGCGCCAGCCGGGACAGGGGCTCCTACGAGCAGTACTTC. Protein: CASRDRGSYEQYF.